This T cell receptor beta chain was recovered during a study of blood T cell repertoires in COVID-19. Whole-study context: T cells, B-cell-depleted T cells, or PBMCs provided the cDNA or gDNA that served as material.

Original processing notes: Reference gene primer amplification in the assay estimated nucleated cell counts. Only in-frame clones appear in the TCRdb table, and some are missing; sequencing was by immunoSEQ multiplex PCR. V and J calls and clone size are as listed in that table; D and trimming were resolved from the DNA. Of about 240,000 clones in the sample, about 88% are singletons; the top ten hold 5.5% to 7.5%. V lost 2 bases, J lost 3 bases, and 4 bases stayed unmatched. This CDR3 region has 16 residues. Germline V CDR1 and CDR2: SGHTA, FQGTGA. Sequencing was performed on peripheral blood. The rearrangement uses TRBV7-3 and TRBJ2-3, with TRBD2 identical over 11 bases. This clonotype was sampled from a woman in her 70s with active or convalescent COVID-19. The CDR3 nucleotides are TGTGCCAGCAGCTTAGGGCTAGCGGGGGGTACAGATACGCAGTATTTT. This encodes CASSLGLAGGTDTQYF. The whole variable domain, remainder taken from reference TRBV7-3 and TRBJ2-3, is GAGVSQTPSNKVTEKGKYVELRCDPISGHTALYWYRQSLGQGPEFLIYFQGTGAADDSGLPNDRFFAVRPEGSVSTLKIQRTERGDSAVYLCASSLGLAGGTDTQYFGPGTRLTVL.